Each of the 32 T cell receptor beta chains below was sequenced from the same sample in a study of Graves' ophthalmopathy and Graves' hyperthyroidism. RNA served as the template for amplifying TCR beta CDR3 regions. Investigators did first-round RT-PCR with HTBI primers, then second-round multiplex PCR. TCRdb reanalysed the multiplex PCR reads using MiXCR and keeps one entry per CDR3 protein. This table holds hundreds of thousands of distinct CDR3 sequences, around 20% found once. Sequenced input: peripheral blood. These receptors were taken from a woman in her late teens or twenties with stable Graves' hyperthyroidism.

This clonotype showed up many times. The V and J genes are TRBV19 and TRBJ1-5; TRBD1 aligns across 9 bases. Germline V gene lookup returns CDR1 LNHDA and CDR2 SQIVND (reference sequence). V lost 10 bases, J lost 1 base, and 11 bases stayed unmatched. The length of the CDR3 is 16 residues. The CDR3 protein is CATHQTGTGSNQPQHF. The CDR3 DNA reads as TGTGCCACTCACCAAACCGGGACAGGGAGCAATCAGCCCCAGCATTTT. Full variable domain (rest looked up from reference TRBV19 and TRBJ1-5): DGGITQSPKYLFRKEGQNVTLSCEQNLNHDAMYWYRQDPGQGLRLIYYSQIVNDFQKGDIAEGYSVSREKKESFPLTVTSAQKNPTAFYLCATHQTGTGSNQPQHFGDGTRLSIL.

This clonotype appeared many times. The V gene is TRBV6-1, the J gene TRBJ1-6; D gene uncertain. Per germline, CDR1 MNHNS and CDR2 SASEGT. Trimming pared 1 base from V and 10 bases from J, leaving 11 bases between. The CDR3 runs to 14 residues. This CDR3 is CASSEGTGISPLHF. The CDR3 nucleotides are TGTGCCAGCAGTGAAGGGACGGGCATCTCACCCCTCCACTTT.

This clonotype has at least ten counts. This rearrangement joins TRBV20-1 to TRBJ1-1; 7 bases are a match to TRBD1. The CDR3 consists of 13 residues. Germline CDR1 DFQATT, CDR2 SNEGSKA (reference sequence). The V segment lost 6 bases and the J segment 1 base; nucleotides outside the gene matches: 5. Written as DNA, the CDR3 is TGCAGTGCCAGGTACAGGGGGAACACTGAAGCTTTCTTT. This translates into CSARYRGNTEAFF.

This clonotype appeared many times. The V call is TRBV28, the J call TRBJ2-7; D gene unclear. The germline V gene encodes CDR1 MDHEN and CDR2 SYDVKM. Trimming took off 7 bases at V and 2 bases at J, with 15 bases between the two ends. This CDR3 region has 14 residues. CDR3 bases: TGTGCCAGCACCCGAGGAGAGTTTCCCTACGAGCAGTACTTC. Its protein is CASTRGEFPYEQYF.

V gene TRBV28 combines with J gene TRBJ2-2; TRBD1 or TRBD2 may be the D gene (5 bases each). Germline V gene sequence: CDR1 MDHEN, CDR2 SYDVKM. The V end was cut by 3 bases, the J end by 3 bases, with 11 bases between. This CDR3 spans 15 amino acids. Here the CDR3 DNA reads TGTGCCAGCAGTTTGGGGCTAGCTTACACCGGGGAGCTGTTTTTT. Protein: CASSLGLAYTGELFF.

Notes on this clonotype: The conserved phenylalanine or tryptophan is not found at the CDR3 terminus, so this likely reflects a read error. V and J are TRBV24-1 and TRBJ1-5; 7 nucleotides agree with TRBD1. The CDR3 runs 14 residues. Germline CDR1 KGHDR, CDR2 SFDVKD. Germline trimming cut 10 bases from V and 0 bases from J; bases unmatched to any gene: 5. CDR3 in DNA: TGTGCCACGGGGACAGCTTATAGCAATCAGCCCCAGCATGTT. This sequence encodes CATGTAYSNQPQHV.

This clonotype has at least ten counts. The chain carries TRBV19 and TRBJ2-7, with 13 bases lining up with TRBD2. V dropped 2 bases and J dropped 6; count of bases not matched to a gene: 10. There are 17 residues in the CDR3. Germline CDR1 is LNHDA and CDR2 is SQIVND (reference sequence). CDR3: CASSISSGLAGATEQYF. In nucleotides, the CDR3 is TGTGCCAGTAGTATATCATCTGGACTAGCGGGAGCCACCGAGCAGTACTTC.

This clonotype was found many times. The chain links TRBV5-1 to TRBJ1-1; D not resolved. CDR1 and CDR2 from the germline V gene are SGHRS and YFSETQ. V was clipped by 0 bases and J by 3 bases, with 3 bases between them. The CDR3 is 12 amino acids. The DNA for the CDR3 is TGCGCCAGCAGCTTGGATGACACTGAAGCTTTCTTT. This codes for CASSLDDTEAFF.

This clonotype was recorded a few times. CDR3 amino acids: CASSLPDDRVLDEQYF. The CDR3 DNA follows: TGTGCCAGCAGCTTGCCCGACGACAGGGTTCTTGACGAGCAGTACTTC. The chain links TRBV5-5 to TRBJ2-7; TRBD1 matches at 7 bases. V shed 1 base and J 5 bases; nucleotides not matched to a gene: 12. Per the germline V gene, CDR1 is SGHKS and CDR2 is YYEKEE (reference sequence). The CDR3 has 16 residues.

There are many counts of this clonotype. This chain links TRBV5-1 with TRBJ1-1; TRBD1 matches at 8 bases. With 5 bases clipped from V and 4 bases from J, the junction kept 4 bases outside the gene matches. Germline CDR1 and CDR2: SGHRS and YFSETQ. This CDR3 comprises 13 residues. CDR3 region: CASRGQGATEAFF. The CDR3 DNA reads TGCGCCAGCAGAGGCCAGGGGGCCACTGAAGCTTTCTTT.

The V and J genes are TRBV20-1 and TRBJ2-5; D perhaps matches TRBD2 (6 bases). The CDR3 totals 13 residues. Trimming removed 6 bases from V and 3 bases from J, with 14 bases in between. In germline, CDR1 is DFQATT, CDR2 SNEGSKA (reference sequence). The CDR3 here is CSAKMVAEETQYF. The CDR3 nucleotides are TGCAGTGCAAAGATGGTAGCGGAAGAGACCCAGTACTTC.

This clonotype was detected many times. This sequence joins TRBV6-1 and TRBJ1-2, with unresolved D. The CDR3 loop spans 15 amino acids. Trimming took 5 bases from V and 4 from J, leaving 17 bases between them. CDR1 is MNHNS, CDR2 SASEGT, per germline. The DNA for the CDR3 is TGTGCCAGCAGTCTTACGGAGAGCGGATTCTATGGCTACACCTTC. Its translation: CASSLTESGFYGYTF.

This clonotype was seen a few times. Mismatch with germline at one junction end may stem from a read error. The chain is built from TRBV12-3 or TRBV12-4 and TRBJ2-4; the D gene is possibly TRBD2 (5 bases). The CDR3 consists of 12 residues. The CDR3 DNA sequence: TGTGCCAGCAGTTTTTCGGCGGGTGAGAAGTTCTTC. Amino acids: CASSFSAGEKFF.

This clonotype was counted at least ten times. This chain links TRBV6-1 with TRBJ2-5, with D possibly TRBD2 on 6 matching bases. Trimming removed 2 bases at V and 1 base at J, with 11 bases between. The CDR3 has 15 amino acids. Germline CDR1 and CDR2: MNHNS and SASEGT. In DNA form, the CDR3 reads TGTGCCAGCAGTGAAACAGCGGGCACCCAAGAGACCCAGTACTTC. Translating gives CASSETAGTQETQYF.

This clonotype appeared a few times. V and J are TRBV5-1 and TRBJ2-7, with 10 bases identical to TRBD2. The CDR3 runs to 16 residues. Germline V gene data show CDR1 as SGHRS and CDR2 as YFSETQ. The V and J ends lost 0 bases and 3 bases, in that order; junction bases with no gene match: 6. CDR3 sequence (DNA): TGCGCCAGCAGCTTGGGAGGGACTAGCGCCATCTACGAGCAGTACTTC. Protein product: CASSLGGTSAIYEQYF.

This sequence joins TRBV3-1 and TRBJ2-5; 8 bases align to TRBD2. V shed 1 base and J 4 bases; nucleotides not matched to a gene: 11. In germline, CDR1 is LGHDT, CDR2 YNNKEL (reference sequence). This CDR3 spans 17 amino acids. This chain's CDR3 is CASSQVFKRGGLETQYF. For the CDR3, the DNA is TGTGCCAGCAGCCAAGTGTTTAAACGGGGGGGCCTAGAGACCCAGTACTTC.

On this clonotype: This may arise from a read error, as a much more abundant clone is one base away. CDR3 DNA sequence: TGCAGTGCAAGACGATTGGTAGTCTCACACCTCCACTTT. Protein sequence: CSARRLVVSHLHF. The chain couples TRBV20-1 to TRBJ1-6; D is unclear. CDR1 is DFQATT and CDR2 is SNEGSKA in the germline V gene (reference sequence). The CDR3 extends over 13 amino acids.

This clonotype was seen ten or more times. The gene calls are TRBV5-1 and TRBJ2-3; 8 bases fit TRBD2. The CDR3 loop spans 15 amino acids. Looked up from germline, CDR1 is SGHRS and CDR2 is YFSETQ. The V segment lost 4 bases and the J segment 1 base; nucleotides outside the gene matches: 5. In nucleotides, the CDR3 is TGCGCCAGCAGCAGAAGCGGGAGTGGCACAGATACGCAGTATTTT. Translation gives CASSRSGSGTDTQYF.

This clonotype showed up many times. This chain joins TRBV6-4 and TRBJ2-3, with 8 bases fitting TRBD1. CDR3 length equals 14 residues. V lost 0 bases to trimming and J lost 4 bases; unmatched junction nucleotides: 0. Looked up from germline, CDR1 is MRHNA and CDR2 is SNTAGT. In nucleotides, the CDR3 is TGTGCCAGCAGTGACTCACAGGGGGCAGATACGCAGTATTTT. Its translation is CASSDSQGADTQYF.

This clonotype was seen many times. V gene TRBV20-1 combines with J gene TRBJ2-5, with D unresolved. CDR1 is DFQATT, CDR2 SNEGSKA, per germline (reference sequence). V gave up 3 bases and J gave up 1 base, with 3 bases separating them. The CDR3 has 11 amino acids. CDR3 region: CSASTQETQYF. DNA for the CDR3: TGCAGTGCTAGCACCCAAGAGACCCAGTACTTC.

This clonotype was seen repeatedly, ten times or more. The chain recombines TRBV4-1 with TRBJ1-3; D remains ambiguous. CDR3 size: 15 residues. V lost 1 base and J 2 bases, leaving 9 bases between the germline ends. Germline CDR1 MGHRA, CDR2 YSYEKL. Here the CDR3 reads CASSQVLTPGNTIYF. The CDR3 nucleotides are TGCGCCAGCAGCCAAGTATTGACACCTGGAAACACCATATATTTT.

This clonotype was detected ten times or more. The V and J genes are TRBV25-1 and TRBJ1-1, with a tentative D call TRBD1 (6 bases). CDR3 length: 12 residues. Germline assignment: CDR1 MGHDK and CDR2 SYGVNS. Trimming took off 6 bases at V and 4 bases at J, with 9 bases between the two ends. The DNA of the CDR3 is TGTGCCAGCAGCCAGGGGTCCACTGAAGCTTTCTTT. It encodes CASSQGSTEAFF.

The V and J genes are TRBV3-1 and TRBJ1-5; D is unresolved. CDR3 length equals 14 residues. Germline V CDR1 and CDR2: LGHDT, YNNKEL (reference sequence). V gave up 1 base and J gave up 5 bases, with 9 bases separating them. The DNA of the CDR3 is TGTGCCAGCAGCCAAGTCTCGAGCGATCAGCCCCAGCATTTT. It specifies CASSQVSSDQPQHF.

There are many counts of this clonotype. V gene TRBV20-1 combines with J gene TRBJ2-5; tentative D call: TRBD1 (7 bases). The CDR3 runs to 13 residues. The V end lost 5 bases, the J end lost 5 bases, and 15 bases lay between the germline ends. CDR1 DFQATT and CDR2 SNEGSKA come from the germline V gene (reference sequence). The CDR3 loop is CSASGDSGETQYF. The CDR3 DNA is TGCAGTGCTTCCGGGGACAGCGGGGAGACCCAGTACTTC.

The sample holds many counts of this clonotype. The chain couples TRBV6-2 or TRBV6-3 to TRBJ2-7; possibly TRBD2 for D (5 bases). Germline V gene data show CDR1 as MNHEY and CDR2 as SVGEGT. The CDR3 covers 16 residues. Trimming shortened V by 2 bases and J by 0 bases, and 14 bases separated the two germline ends. The CDR3: CASSYPPGSISYEQYF. The CDR3 DNA is TGTGCCAGCAGTTACCCTCCGGGGAGCATCTCCTACGAGCAGTACTTC.

In its sample, this clonotype was seen many times. V gene TRBV20-1 combines with J gene TRBJ2-7; D unresolved. There are 14 residues in the CDR3. Trimming cost V 6 bases and J 1 base, with 16 bases left between them. From germline, CDR1 is DFQATT and CDR2 SNEGSKA (reference sequence). The CDR3 region has the DNA TGCAGTGCGTGGCAGGAAAGGGATTCCTACGAGCAGTACTTC. Translation gives CSAWQERDSYEQYF.

This clonotype was detected ten times or more. J is TRBJ1-5 and V is TRBV2; 8 nucleotides line up with TRBD1. V shed 8 bases, J shed 3 bases, and the junction held 9 bases outside the gene matches. This CDR3 comprises 15 residues. The V gene's germline CDR1 is SNHLY and CDR2 FYNNEI. In DNA form, the CDR3 reads TGTGCCAGCCTCCCCGGGACAGGCGCCAATCAGCCCCAGCATTTT. Translation gives CASLPGTGANQPQHF.

J is TRBJ2-2 and V is TRBV3-1; D perhaps matches TRBD1 (6 bases). The CDR3 spans 20 residues. With 0 bases removed from V and 6 bases from J, the gap between germline ends came to 26 bases. Germline values: CDR1 LGHDT, CDR2 YNNKEL (reference sequence). The CDR3 region has the DNA TGTGCCAGCAGCCAAGAGAGTGGTTTGGCAGGGGAGTTACGGGCCGGGGAGCTGTTTTTT. This encodes CASSQESGLAGELRAGELFF.

This clonotype was counted ten times or more. This rearrangement joins TRBV11-2 to TRBJ2-4; D is undetermined. Deletions cut 5 bases from V and 8 bases from J, with 22 bases between. This CDR3 comprises 16 residues. Germline lookup yields CDR1 SGHAT and CDR2 FQNNGV. CDR3 bases: TGTGCCAGCAGCCCCCGTTGGGTCCAGCCCCGGGACATTCAGTACTTC. This gives the protein CASSPRWVQPRDIQYF.

This clonotype has at least ten counts. This chain links TRBV5-1 with TRBJ2-6; tentatively, D is TRBD1 (6 bases). The CDR3 spans 16 residues. CDR1 SGHRS and CDR2 YFSETQ come from the germline V gene. V lost 0 bases and J 4 bases, leaving 11 bases between the germline ends. This chain's CDR3 is CASSLALGAGANVLTF. The CDR3 DNA is TGCGCCAGCAGCTTGGCCCTGGGGGCCGGGGCCAACGTCCTGACTTTC. Complete variable domain (other parts from reference TRBV5-1 and TRBJ2-6): KAGVTQTPRYLIKTRGQQVTLSCSPISGHRSVSWYQQTPGQGLQFLFEYFSETQRNKGNFPGRFSGRQFSNSRSEMNVSTLELGDSALYLCASSLALGAGANVLTFGAGSRLTVL.

In this sample, this clonotype turned up a few times. A much larger clone differs from this one at a single base, so this may be a read error. Since no conserved phenylalanine or tryptophan closes the CDR3, a read error is the likely cause. The chain combines TRBV6-2 or TRBV6-3 with TRBJ2-2; D ambiguous. Germline loops: CDR1 MNHEY, CDR2 SVGEGT. This CDR3 has 12 residues. V lost 7 bases and J 3 bases, leaving 6 bases between the germline ends. The CDR3 bases are TGTGCCAGCAATACCCACACCGGGGAGCTGTTTTTG. Amino acid sequence: CASNTHTGELFL.

With regard to this clonotype: A much larger clone is a single base away; this may be a read error. Given the absence of the conserved phenylalanine or tryptophan at the CDR3 end, a read error is likely. The genes are TRBV12-3 or TRBV12-4 and TRBJ2-2; 7 bases match TRBD2. This CDR3 region has 16 residues. Trimming removed 2 bases from V and 1 base from J; junction bases left unmatched: 4. Written as DNA, the CDR3 is TGTGCCAGCAGTTTATACGGCGGGGGGAACACCGGGGAGCTGTTTTAT. Its translation: CASSLYGGGNTGELFY.